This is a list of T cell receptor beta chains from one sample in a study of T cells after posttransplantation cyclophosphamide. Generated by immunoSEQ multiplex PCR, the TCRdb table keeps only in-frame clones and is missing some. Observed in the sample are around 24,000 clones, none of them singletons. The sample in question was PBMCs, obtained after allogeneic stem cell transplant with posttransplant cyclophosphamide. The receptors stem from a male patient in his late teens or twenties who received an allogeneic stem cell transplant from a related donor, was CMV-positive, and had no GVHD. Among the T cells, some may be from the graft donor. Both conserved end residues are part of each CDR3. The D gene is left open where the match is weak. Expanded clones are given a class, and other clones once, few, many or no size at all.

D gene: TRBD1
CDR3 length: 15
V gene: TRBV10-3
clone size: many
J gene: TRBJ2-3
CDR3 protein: CAISEGQVAQDTQYF
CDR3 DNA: TGTGCCATCAGTGAGGGACAGGTGGCCCAAGATACGCAGTATTTT

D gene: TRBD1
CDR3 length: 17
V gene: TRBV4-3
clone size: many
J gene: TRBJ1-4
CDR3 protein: CASSRGTGPRWDEKLFF
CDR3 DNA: TGCGCCAGCAGCCGAGGGACAGGGCCTCGGTGGGATGAAAAACTGTTTTTT

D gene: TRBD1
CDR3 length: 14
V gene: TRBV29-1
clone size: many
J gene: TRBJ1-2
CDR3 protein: CSVVTGQTNYGYTF
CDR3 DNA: TGCAGCGTGGTCACGGGACAGACAAACTATGGCTACACCTTC

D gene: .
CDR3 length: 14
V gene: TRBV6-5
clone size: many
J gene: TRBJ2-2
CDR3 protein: CASSWGLNTGELFF
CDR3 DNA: TGTGCCAGCAGTTGGGGACTGAACACCGGGGAGCTGTTTTTT

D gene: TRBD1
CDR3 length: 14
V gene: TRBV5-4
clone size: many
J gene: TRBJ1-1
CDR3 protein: CASSAGQRNTEAFF
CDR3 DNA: TGTGCCAGCAGCGCGGGACAGCGGAACACTGAAGCTTTCTTT

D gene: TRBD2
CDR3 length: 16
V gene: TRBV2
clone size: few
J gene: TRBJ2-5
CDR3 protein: CASSESSGLAGETQYF
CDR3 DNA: TGTGCCAGCAGTGAATCGTCGGGACTAGCTGGAGAGACCCAGTACTTC

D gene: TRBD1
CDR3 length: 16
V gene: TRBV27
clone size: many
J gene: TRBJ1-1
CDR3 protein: CASSPFPLTGVTEAFF
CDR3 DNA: TGTGCCAGCAGTCCGTTCCCCCTAACAGGGGTCACTGAAGCTTTCTTT

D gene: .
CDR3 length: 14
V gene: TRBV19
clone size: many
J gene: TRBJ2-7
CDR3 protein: CASSIEAVSYEQYF
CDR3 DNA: TGTGCCAGTAGTATTGAGGCCGTCTCCTACGAGCAGTACTTC

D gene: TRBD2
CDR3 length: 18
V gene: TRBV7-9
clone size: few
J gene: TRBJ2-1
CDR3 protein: CAASTSGRKGRSYNEQFF
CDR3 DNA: TGTGCCGCCAGCACTAGCGGGAGAAAAGGACGGTCCTACAATGAGCAGTTCTTC

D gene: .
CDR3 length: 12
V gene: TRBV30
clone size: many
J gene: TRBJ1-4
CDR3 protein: CAWSVINRKLFF
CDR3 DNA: TGTGCCTGGAGTGTGATTAACCGGAAACTGTTTTTT

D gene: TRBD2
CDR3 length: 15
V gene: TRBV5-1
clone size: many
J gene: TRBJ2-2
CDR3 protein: CASSGSGGQAGELFF
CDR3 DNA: TGCGCCAGCAGCGGTAGCGGGGGGCAAGCCGGGGAGCTGTTTTTT

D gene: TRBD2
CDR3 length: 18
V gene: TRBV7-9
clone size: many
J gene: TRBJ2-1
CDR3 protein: CASSSSSGRALSYNEQFF
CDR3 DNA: TGTGCCAGCAGCTCGTCTAGCGGGAGGGCCCTCTCCTACAATGAGCAGTTCTTC

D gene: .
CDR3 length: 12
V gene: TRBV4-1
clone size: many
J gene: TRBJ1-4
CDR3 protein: CASSQDFRKLFF
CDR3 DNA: TGCGCCAGCAGCCAAGATTTTCGAAAACTGTTTTTT

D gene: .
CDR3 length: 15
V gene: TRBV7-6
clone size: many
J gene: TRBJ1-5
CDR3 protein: CASSPRRDSNQPQHF
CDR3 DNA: TGTGCCAGCAGCCCCCGAAGAGATAGCAATCAGCCCCAGCATTTT

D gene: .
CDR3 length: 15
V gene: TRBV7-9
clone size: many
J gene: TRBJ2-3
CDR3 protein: CASSTVAGSTDTQYF
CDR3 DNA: TGTGCCAGCAGCACCGTGGCGGGCAGCACAGATACGCAGTATTTT

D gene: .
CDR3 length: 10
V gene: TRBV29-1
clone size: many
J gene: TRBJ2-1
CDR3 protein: CSFSGVEQFF
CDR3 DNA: TGCAGTTTTTCAGGGGTTGAGCAGTTCTTC

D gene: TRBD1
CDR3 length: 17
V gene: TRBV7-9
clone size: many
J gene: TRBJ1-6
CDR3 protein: CASSSYRGLGAGSPLHF
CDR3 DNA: TGTGCCAGCAGCTCGTACAGGGGGCTCGGTGCTGGGTCACCCCTCCACTTT

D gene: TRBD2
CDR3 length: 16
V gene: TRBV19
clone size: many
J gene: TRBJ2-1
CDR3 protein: CASSTLAGSSYNEQFF
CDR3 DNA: TGTGCCAGTAGCACACTAGCGGGGAGCTCCTACAATGAGCAGTTCTTC

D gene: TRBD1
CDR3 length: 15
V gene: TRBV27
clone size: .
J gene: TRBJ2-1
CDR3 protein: CASSLGTGSYNEQFF
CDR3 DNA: TGTGCCAGCAGCCTCGGGACAGGCTCCTACAATGAGCAGTTCTTC

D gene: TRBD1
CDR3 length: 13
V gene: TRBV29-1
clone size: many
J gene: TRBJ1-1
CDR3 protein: CSVARSGTGEAFF
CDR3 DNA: TGCAGCGTTGCGAGGTCGGGGACAGGGGAAGCTTTCTTT